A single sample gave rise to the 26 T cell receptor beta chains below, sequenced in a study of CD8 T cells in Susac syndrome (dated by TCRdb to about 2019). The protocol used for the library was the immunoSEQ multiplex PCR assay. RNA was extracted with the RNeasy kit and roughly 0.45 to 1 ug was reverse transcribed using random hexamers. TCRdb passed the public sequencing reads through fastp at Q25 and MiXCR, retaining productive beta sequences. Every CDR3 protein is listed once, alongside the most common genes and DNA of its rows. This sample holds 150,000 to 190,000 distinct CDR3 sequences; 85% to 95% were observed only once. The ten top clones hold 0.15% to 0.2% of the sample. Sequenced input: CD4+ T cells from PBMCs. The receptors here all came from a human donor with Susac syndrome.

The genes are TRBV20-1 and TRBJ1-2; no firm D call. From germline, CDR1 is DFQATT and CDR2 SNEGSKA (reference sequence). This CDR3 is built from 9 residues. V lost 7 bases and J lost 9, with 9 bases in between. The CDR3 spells CSESRRYTF. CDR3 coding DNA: TGCAGTGAAAGTCGTCGCTACACCTTC.

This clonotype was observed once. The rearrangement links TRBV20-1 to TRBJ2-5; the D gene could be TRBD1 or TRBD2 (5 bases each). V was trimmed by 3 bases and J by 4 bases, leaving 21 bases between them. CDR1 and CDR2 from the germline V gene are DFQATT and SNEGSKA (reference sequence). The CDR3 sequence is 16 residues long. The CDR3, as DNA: TGCAGTGCTAGTCGAGGGCCAGGGCGGTGGGGAGAGACCCAGTACTTC. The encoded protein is CSASRGPGRWGETQYF.

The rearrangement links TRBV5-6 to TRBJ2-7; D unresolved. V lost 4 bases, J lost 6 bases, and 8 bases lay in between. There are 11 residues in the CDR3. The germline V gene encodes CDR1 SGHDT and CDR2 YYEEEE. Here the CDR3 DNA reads TGTGCCAGCAGCCGGTTGGGCGAGCAGTACTTC. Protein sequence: CASSRLGEQYF.

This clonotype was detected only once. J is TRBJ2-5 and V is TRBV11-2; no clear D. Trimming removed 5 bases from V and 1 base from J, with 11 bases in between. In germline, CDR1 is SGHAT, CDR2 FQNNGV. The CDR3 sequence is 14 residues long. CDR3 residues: CASSLRHRQETQYF. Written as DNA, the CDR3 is TGTGCCAGCAGCCTAAGACACCGCCAAGAGACCCAGTACTTC.

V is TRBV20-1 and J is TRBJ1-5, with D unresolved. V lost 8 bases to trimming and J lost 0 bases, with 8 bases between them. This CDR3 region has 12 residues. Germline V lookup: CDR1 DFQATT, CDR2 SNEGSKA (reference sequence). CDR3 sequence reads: CSYGYSNQPQHF. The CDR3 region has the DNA TGCAGTTATGGGTATAGCAATCAGCCCCAGCATTTT.

The CDR3 DNA reads TGCAGCGTTGAGGGACAGGAGGGGCCTGGGGCCAACGTCCTGACTTTC. Its protein is CSVEGQEGPGANVLTF. The chain joins TRBV29-1 to TRBJ2-6; 8 nucleotides match TRBD1. J gave up 2 bases and V 3 bases, and 6 bases lay outside the gene matches. Per germline, CDR1 SQVTM and CDR2 ANQGSEA. The CDR3 has 16 amino acids.

The CDR3 region has the DNA TGCAGCGTTGACAGGGGAGTCAATGAGCAGTTCTTC. Residues: CSVDRGVNEQFF. The chain joins TRBV29-1 to TRBJ2-1, with a weak D call TRBD1 (6 bases). Trimming removed 3 bases from V and 6 bases from J, with 9 bases in between. The CDR3 extends over 12 amino acids. Germline CDR1 is SQVTM and CDR2 is ANQGSEA.

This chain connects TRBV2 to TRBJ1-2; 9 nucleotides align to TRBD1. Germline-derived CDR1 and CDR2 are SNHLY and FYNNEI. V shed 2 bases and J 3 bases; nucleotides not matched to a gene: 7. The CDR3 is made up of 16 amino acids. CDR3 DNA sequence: TGTGCCAGCAGTGAACAGCAGGACAGGGGAGACTATGGCTACACCTTC. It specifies CASSEQQDRGDYGYTF.

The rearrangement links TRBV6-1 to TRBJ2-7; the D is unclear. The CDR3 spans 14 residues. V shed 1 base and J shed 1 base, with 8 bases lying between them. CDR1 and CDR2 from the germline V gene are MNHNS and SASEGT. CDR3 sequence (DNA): TGTGCCAGCAGTGAAGGTGTCGGTTCCTACGAGCAGTACTTC. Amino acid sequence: CASSEGVGSYEQYF.

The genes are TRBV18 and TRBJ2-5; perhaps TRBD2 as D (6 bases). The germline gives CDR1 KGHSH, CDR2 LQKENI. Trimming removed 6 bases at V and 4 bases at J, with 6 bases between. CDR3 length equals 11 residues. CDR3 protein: CASSGGETQYF. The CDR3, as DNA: TGTGCCAGCTCCGGGGGAGAGACCCAGTACTTC.

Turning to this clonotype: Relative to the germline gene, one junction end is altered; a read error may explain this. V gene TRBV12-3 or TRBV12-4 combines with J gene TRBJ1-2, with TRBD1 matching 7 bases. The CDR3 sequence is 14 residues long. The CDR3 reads CASSLEGANYDYTF. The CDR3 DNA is TGTGCCAGCAGTTTGGAGGGGGCTAACTATGACTACACCTTC.

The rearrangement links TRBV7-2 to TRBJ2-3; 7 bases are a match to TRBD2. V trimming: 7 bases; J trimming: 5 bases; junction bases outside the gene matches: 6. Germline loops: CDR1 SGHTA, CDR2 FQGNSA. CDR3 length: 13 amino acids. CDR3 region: CASNNRGGDTQYF. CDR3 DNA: TGTGCCAGCAATAATCGCGGGGGAGATACGCAGTATTTT.

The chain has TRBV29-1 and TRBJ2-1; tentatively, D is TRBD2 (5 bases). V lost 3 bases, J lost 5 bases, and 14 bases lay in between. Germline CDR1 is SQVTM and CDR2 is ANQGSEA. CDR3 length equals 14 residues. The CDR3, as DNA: TGCAGCGTTGATGCGCGGGCCTCGCACAATGAGCAGTTCTTC. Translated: CSVDARASHNEQFF.

The CDR3 DNA reads as TGTGCCACCAGTGATGCTGGGGGCTATGGCTACACCTTC. Protein product: CATSDAGGYGYTF. The chain combines TRBV24-1 with TRBJ1-2; possibly TRBD1 for D (5 bases). Trimming cost V 3 bases and J 4 bases, with 8 bases left between them. Germline V gene data show CDR1 as KGHDR and CDR2 as SFDVKD. This CDR3 has 13 amino acids.

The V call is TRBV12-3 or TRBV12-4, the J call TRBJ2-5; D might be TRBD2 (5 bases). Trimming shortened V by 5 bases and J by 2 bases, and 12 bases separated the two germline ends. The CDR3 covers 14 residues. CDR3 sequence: CASSLWTLQETQYF. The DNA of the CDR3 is TGTGCCAGCAGTCTGTGGACTCTACAAGAGACCCAGTACTTC.

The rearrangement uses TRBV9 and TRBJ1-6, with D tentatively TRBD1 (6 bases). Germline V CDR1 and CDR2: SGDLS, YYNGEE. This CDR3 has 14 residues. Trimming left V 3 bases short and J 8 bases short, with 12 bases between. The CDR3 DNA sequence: TGTGCCAGCAGCGCGGGGGCTAGTGATTCACCCCTCCACTTT. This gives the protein CASSAGASDSPLHF.

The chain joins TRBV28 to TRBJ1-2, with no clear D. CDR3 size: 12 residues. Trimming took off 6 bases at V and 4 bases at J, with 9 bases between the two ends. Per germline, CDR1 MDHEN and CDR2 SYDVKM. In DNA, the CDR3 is TGTGCCAGCAGACCCCCAGGCTATGGCTACACCTTC. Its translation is CASRPPGYGYTF.

CDR3: CASRPTSFDTQYF. CDR3 bases: TGTGCCAGCAGGCCGACTAGCTTCGATACGCAGTATTTT. This chain uses TRBV12-3 or TRBV12-4 with TRBJ2-3; 7 positions match TRBD2. With V trimmed by 6 bases and J by 6 bases, 6 bases remained unmatched. CDR3 length: 13 residues.

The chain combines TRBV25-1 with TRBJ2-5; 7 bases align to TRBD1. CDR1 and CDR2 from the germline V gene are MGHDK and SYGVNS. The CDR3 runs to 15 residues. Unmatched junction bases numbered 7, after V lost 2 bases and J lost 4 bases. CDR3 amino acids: CASSEVGDRVETQYF. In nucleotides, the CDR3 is TGTGCCAGCAGTGAAGTGGGGGACAGAGTAGAGACCCAGTACTTC. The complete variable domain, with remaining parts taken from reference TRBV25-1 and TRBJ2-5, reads EADIYQTPRYLVIGTGKKITLECSQTMGHDKMYWYQQDPGMELHLIHYSYGVNSTEKGDLSSESTVSRIRTEHFPLTLESARPSHTSQYLCASSEVGDRVETQYFGPGTRLLVL.

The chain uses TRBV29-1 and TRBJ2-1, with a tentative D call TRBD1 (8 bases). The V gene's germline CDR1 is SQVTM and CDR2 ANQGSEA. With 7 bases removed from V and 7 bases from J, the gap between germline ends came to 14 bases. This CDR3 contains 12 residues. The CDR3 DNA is TGCAGCGCCTCACAGGGGGGGAATGAGCAGTTCTTC. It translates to CSASQGGNEQFF.

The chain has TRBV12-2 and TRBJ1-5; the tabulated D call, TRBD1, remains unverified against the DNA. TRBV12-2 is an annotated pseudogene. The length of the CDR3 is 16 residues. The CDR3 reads CASRQDGQGYNQPQHF. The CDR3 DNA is TGTGCAAGTCGCCAAGACGGCCAGGGCTACAATCAGCCCCAGCATTTT.

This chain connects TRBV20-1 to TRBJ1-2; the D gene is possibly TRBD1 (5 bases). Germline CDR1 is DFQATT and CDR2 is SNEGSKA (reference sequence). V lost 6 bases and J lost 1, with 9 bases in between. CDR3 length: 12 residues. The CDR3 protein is CSATQVNYGYTF. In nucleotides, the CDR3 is TGCAGTGCGACACAGGTTAACTATGGCTACACCTTC.

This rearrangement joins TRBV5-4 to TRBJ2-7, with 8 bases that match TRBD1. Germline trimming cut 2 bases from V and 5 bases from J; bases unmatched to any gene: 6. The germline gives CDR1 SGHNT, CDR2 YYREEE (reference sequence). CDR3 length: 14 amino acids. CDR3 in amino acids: CASSLDGTGDEQYF. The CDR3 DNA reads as TGTGCCAGCAGCTTAGATGGGACAGGTGACGAGCAGTACTTC.

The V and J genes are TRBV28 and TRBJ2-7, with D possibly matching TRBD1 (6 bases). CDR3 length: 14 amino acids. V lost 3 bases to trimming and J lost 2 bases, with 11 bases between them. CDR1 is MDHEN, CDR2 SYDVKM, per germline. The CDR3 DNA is TGTGCCAGCAGTTTGACAGGACAGCCCTACGAGCAGTACTTC. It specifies CASSLTGQPYEQYF.

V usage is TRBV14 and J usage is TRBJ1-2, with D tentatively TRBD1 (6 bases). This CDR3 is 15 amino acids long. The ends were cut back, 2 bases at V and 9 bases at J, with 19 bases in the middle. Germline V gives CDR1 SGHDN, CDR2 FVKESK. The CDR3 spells CASSQLGGGSTRYTF. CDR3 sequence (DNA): TGTGCCAGCAGCCAACTGGGGGGGGGCAGTACGCGCTACACCTTC.

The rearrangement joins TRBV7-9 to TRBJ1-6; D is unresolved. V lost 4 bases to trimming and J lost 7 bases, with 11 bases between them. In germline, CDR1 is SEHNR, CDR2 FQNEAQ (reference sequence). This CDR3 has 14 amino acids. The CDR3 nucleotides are TGTGCCAGCAGCTCTTACCCTTCGAATTCACCCCTCCACTTT. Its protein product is CASSSYPSNSPLHF.